This paragraph reports one T cell receptor beta chain. There are many counts of this clonotype. This clone's antigen is unknown. The input lacks base qualities; no much larger clone sits a single base away. Libraries came from 5' RACE. The sequencing machine was a NextSeq 500. Unique molecular identifiers were attached to individual cDNA molecules in the TCR library protocol so that sequencing error and PCR bias could be corrected. Sequencing covered both TCR alpha and beta chains, and within each sample the abundances of alpha and beta sequences were tightly co-correlated. In the paper's pipeline: Decombinator V4 was used to perform V gene, J gene and CDR3 annotation of TCR sequences. TCRs were defined as expanded if a significant change between any two time points was detected under a Poisson model with p below 0.0001. Abundances of TCRs were expressed as counts per million after normalisation to the total number of TCRs sequenced in each sample. MAIT TCRs were defined by TRAV1-2 paired with TRAJ12, TRAJ20 or TRAJ33, and iNKT TCRs by TRAV10 paired with TRAJ18. A search of VDJdb, accessed on 1 November 2021, was run for TCRs annotated to CMV, EBV and SARS-CoV-2, with TCRs annotated for multiple antigens excluded. The public reads were run again by TCRdb, first through fastp at Q25 and then through MiXCR, and only productive beta chains were kept. Rows are combined by CDR3 protein, so each entry shows the most common genes and DNA. The V and J calls follow TCRdb's processing rather than the paper's. Recorded for this sample are approximately 65,000 distinct CDR3 sequences; roughly 15% of them occurred a single time. Clones ranked in the top ten supply about 14% of the sample.

Set within a cohort of healthcare workers in London, UK, this nested case-control study involved weekly PCR testing of nasopharyngeal swabs along with blood sampling. Healthcare workers were recruited during the week of the UK lockdown, between 23 and 31 March 2020, and followed weekly for up to roughly 15 weeks. Including the terminal cysteine and phenylalanine, the CDR3 comprises 12 residues. Kept here is only the CDR3 DNA, which spans 36 bases and is read in frame from base 1. The germline ends are 11 bases apart after V is trimmed by 1 base and J by 8 bases. As encoded in the germline V gene (reference sequence), CDR1 is DFQATT while CDR2 is SNEGSKA. This specimen belongs to a study of early T cells in non-severe SARS-CoV-2 infection (dated by TCRdb to the early 2020s). In terms of the full investigation: Because TCR sequencing was done on bulk RNA from unsorted whole blood, the alpha and beta chains could not be paired.

Broad study findings and their caveats: Matching against VDJdb was skewed toward anti-spike CD8 responses, likely underestimated virus-specific expansions, and missed private and CD4 specificities.

This chain is built from TRBV20-1 and TRBJ1-2, with TRBD1 perhaps the D gene, on 5 matching bases. Specimen: whole blood. This receptor was identified in an adult who was a healthcare worker with PCR-confirmed SARS-CoV-2 infection or an uninfected control (not recorded which). The DNA reads TGCAGTGCTAGAGCGGGACGGGCCGGCTACACCTTC. This codes for CSARAGRAGYTF.